This T cell receptor beta chain was sequenced during a study of blood T cell repertoires in COVID-19. Study overall: Sources were T cells, B-cell-depleted T cells, or PBMCs; the material itself was cDNA or gDNA.

Germline-derived CDR1 and CDR2 are MNHEY and SVGAGI. V lost 2 bases and J lost 0, with 12 bases in between. CDR3 size: 16 residues. Per the study methods: Amplified reference gene primers provided the basis for estimating nucleated cell counts. Clones were read by immunoSEQ multiplex PCR, and TCRdb kept only the in-frame ones, dropping some. V, J and clone size were drawn from that table, and D and trimming were deduced from the DNA. The sample holds around 250,000 clones, around 86% seen once. This clonotype was obtained from a woman aged 45-65 years who had recovered from COVID-19. The chain links TRBV6-5 to TRBJ2-3, with a weak D call TRBD2 (6 bases). What was sequenced was PBMCs or T cells enriched from blood (not recorded which). The CDR3 DNA follows: TGTGCCAGCAGTTACCCGCTAGCGTTTAGCACAGATACGCAGTATTTT. This encodes CASSYPLAFSTDTQYF.